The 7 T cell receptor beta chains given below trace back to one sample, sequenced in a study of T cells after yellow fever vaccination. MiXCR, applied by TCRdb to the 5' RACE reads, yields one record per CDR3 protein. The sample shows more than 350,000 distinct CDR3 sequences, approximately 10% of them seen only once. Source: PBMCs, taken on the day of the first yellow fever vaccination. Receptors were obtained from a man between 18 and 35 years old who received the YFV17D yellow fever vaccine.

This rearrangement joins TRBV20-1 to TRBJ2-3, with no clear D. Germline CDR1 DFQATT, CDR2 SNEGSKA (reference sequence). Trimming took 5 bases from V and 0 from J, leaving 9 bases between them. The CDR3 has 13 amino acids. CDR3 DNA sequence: TGCAGTGCTCCCCAGAGAAGCACAGATACGCAGTATTTT. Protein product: CSAPQRSTDTQYF.

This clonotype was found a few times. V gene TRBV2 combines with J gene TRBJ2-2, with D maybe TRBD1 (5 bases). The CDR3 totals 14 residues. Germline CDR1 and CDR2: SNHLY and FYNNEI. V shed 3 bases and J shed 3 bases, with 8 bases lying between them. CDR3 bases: TGTGCCAGCAGTGAGCAGGGCTACACCGGGGAGCTGTTTTTT. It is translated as CASSEQGYTGELFF.

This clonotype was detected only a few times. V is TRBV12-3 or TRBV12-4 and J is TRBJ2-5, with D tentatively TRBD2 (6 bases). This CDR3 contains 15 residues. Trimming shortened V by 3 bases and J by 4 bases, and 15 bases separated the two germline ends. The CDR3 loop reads CASSFVAGSGETQYF. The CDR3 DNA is TGTGCCAGCAGTTTCGTGGCGGGGTCAGGAGAGACCCAGTACTTC.

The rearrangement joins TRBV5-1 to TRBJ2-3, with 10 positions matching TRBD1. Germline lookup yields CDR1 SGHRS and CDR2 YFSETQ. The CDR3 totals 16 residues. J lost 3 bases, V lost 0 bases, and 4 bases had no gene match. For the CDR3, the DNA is TGCGCCAGCAGCTTGGGACAGGGGGCGGCGACAGATACGCAGTATTTT. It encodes CASSLGQGAATDTQYF.

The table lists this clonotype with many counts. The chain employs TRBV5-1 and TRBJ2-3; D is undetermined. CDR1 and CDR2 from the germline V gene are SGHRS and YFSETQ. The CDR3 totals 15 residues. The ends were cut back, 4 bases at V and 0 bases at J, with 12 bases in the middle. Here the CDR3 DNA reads TGCGCCAGCAGCCTATGGGCCGTCAGCACAGATACGCAGTATTTT. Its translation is CASSLWAVSTDTQYF.

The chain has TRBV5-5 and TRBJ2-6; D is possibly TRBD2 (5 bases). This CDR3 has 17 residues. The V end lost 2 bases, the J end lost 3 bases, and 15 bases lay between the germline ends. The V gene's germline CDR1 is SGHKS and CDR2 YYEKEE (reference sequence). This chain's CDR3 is CASSFSRGLGGANVLTF. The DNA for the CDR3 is TGTGCCAGCAGCTTCTCCCGGGGATTGGGTGGGGCCAACGTCCTGACTTTC.

Here the CDR3 reads CASRRGDYTDTQYF. CDR3 nucleotides: TGTGCCAGCAGGCGCGGGGATTACACAGATACGCAGTATTTT. V is TRBV2 and J is TRBJ2-3; possibly TRBD2 for D (6 bases). The CDR3 length is 14 residues. Germline V gene sequence: CDR1 SNHLY, CDR2 FYNNEI. V shed 6 bases and J shed 2 bases, with 12 bases lying between them.